The 30 T cell receptor beta chains given below trace back to one sample, sequenced in a study of technical replicates of blood from several donors. TCRdb keeps only in-frame clones here, not all; method: immunoSEQ multiplex PCR. The repertoire holds approximately 75,000 clones, with 95% to 97% as singletons. Material: T cells isolated from PBMCs. The receptor set was obtained from a human donor in good health.

This clone was found once. The chain is built from TRBV11-1 and TRBJ2-7; D may be TRBD1 (6 bases). Germline-derived CDR1 and CDR2 are SGHAT and FQDESV (reference sequence). V lost 1 base to trimming and J lost 3 bases, with 10 bases between them. The CDR3 totals 14 residues. The CDR3: CASSLGTVNYEQYF. As DNA, the CDR3 is TGTGCCAGCAGCTTAGGGACAGTTAACTACGAGCAGTACTTC. Supplemented by reference TRBV11-1 and TRBJ2-7, the full variable domain reads EAEVAQSPRYKITEKSQAVAFWCDPISGHATLYWYRQILGQGPELLVQFQDESVVDDSQLPKDRFSAERLKGVDSTLKIQPAELGDSAMYLCASSLGTVNYEQYFGPGTRLTVT.

The chain couples TRBV10-3 to TRBJ1-4; TRBD1 might be the D (5 bases). The germline gives CDR1 ENHRY, CDR2 SYGVKD. CDR3 length: 11 residues. V lost 10 bases and J lost 7, with 10 bases in between. The CDR3 reads CATGLGEKLFF. In nucleotides, the CDR3 is TGTGCCACGGGACTTGGTGAAAAACTGTTTTTT.

In this sample, this clone is medium-sized. The J gene is TRBJ2-7, the V gene TRBV19; tentative D call: TRBD2 (6 bases). Trimming took 9 bases from V and 0 from J, leaving 12 bases between them. The CDR3 length is 13 residues. Germline V gene sequence: CDR1 LNHDA, CDR2 SQIVND (reference sequence). CDR3 region: CASTGGTSYEQYF. CDR3 DNA: TGTGCCAGCACAGGAGGGACCTCCTACGAGCAGTACTTC.

This clone was counted between two and nine times. The genes are TRBV10-3 and TRBJ2-2, with 9 positions matching TRBD1. In germline, CDR1 is ENHRY, CDR2 SYGVKD. After removal of 10 bases from V and 3 bases from J, the junction contained 18 bases not matched to a gene. This CDR3 is built from 18 residues. The CDR3 coding sequence is TGTGCCACCGCGTCCCGGGGACAGGGAAAGGTCGACACCGGGGAGCTGTTTTTT. This encodes CATASRGQGKVDTGELFF.

V is TRBV2 and J is TRBJ1-5, with TRBD1 matching 7 bases. Trimming at V came to 5 bases and at J to 3 bases, leaving 4 bases not matched to a gene. This CDR3 has 14 amino acids. Germline CDR1 SNHLY, CDR2 FYNNEI. CDR3 DNA sequence: TGTGCCAGCAGTTGGGACAGTTCCAATCAGCCCCAGCATTTT. Protein product: CASSWDSSNQPQHF.

V gene TRBV29-1 combines with J gene TRBJ2-5; the D is unclear. Per the germline V gene, CDR1 is SQVTM and CDR2 is ANQGSEA. Trimming pared 6 bases from V and 1 base from J, leaving 12 bases between. The CDR3 runs 13 residues. CDR3 sequence reads: CSVPLGAQETQYF. CDR3 sequence (DNA): TGCAGCGTACCACTCGGAGCCCAAGAGACCCAGTACTTC.

This chain joins TRBV20-1 and TRBJ1-2, with D unresolved. This CDR3 contains 11 residues. Germline CDR1 DFQATT, CDR2 SNEGSKA (reference sequence). Trimming shortened V by 6 bases and J by 4 bases, and 9 bases separated the two germline ends. CDR3 amino acids: CSAEPSYGYTF. The CDR3 nucleotides read TGCAGTGCAGAGCCGAGCTATGGCTACACCTTC.

V and J are TRBV2 and TRBJ2-7; D remains unclear. Trimming cost V 7 bases and J 1 base, with 5 bases left between them. CDR3 length equals 11 residues. Germline V gene data show CDR1 as SNHLY and CDR2 as FYNNEI. CDR3 sequence (DNA): TGTGCCAGCACTAGGTCCTACGAGCAGTACTTC. Its translation is CASTRSYEQYF.

CDR3 DNA: TGCGCCAGCAACATGCCCGGGACAGGGGGCGCGATTGAATACGGCTACACCTTC. This codes for CASNMPGTGGAIEYGYTF. V is TRBV10-2 and J is TRBJ1-2, with 12 bases that match TRBD1. In germline, CDR1 is WSHSY, CDR2 SAAADI. V gave up 7 bases and J gave up 8 bases; unmatched junction bases: 20. The CDR3 spans 18 residues.

The chain uses TRBV5-6 and TRBJ2-3; D is possibly TRBD1 (6 bases). The germline V gene has CDR1 SGHDT and CDR2 YYEEEE. The ends were cut back, 5 bases at V and 1 base at J, with 11 bases in the middle. This CDR3 contains 14 residues. The CDR3: CASSFRQGTDTQYF. The CDR3, as DNA: TGTGCCAGCAGTTTCAGACAGGGCACAGATACGCAGTATTTT.

CDR3 nucleotide sequence: TGTGCCTGCCTCAACAGGGAAAACAGGGCTTTCTTT. Amino acids: CACLNRENRAFF. The chain joins TRBV7-8 to TRBJ1-1, with D possibly TRBD1 on 6 matching bases. The CDR3 contains 12 residues. CDR1 is SGHVS, CDR2 FQNEAQ, per germline. V was trimmed by 11 bases and J by 11 bases, leaving 21 bases between them.

The chain combines TRBV7-3 with TRBJ2-3; D gene unclear. Germline V gives CDR1 SGHTA, CDR2 FQGTGA. This CDR3 is 13 amino acids long. V lost 7 bases, J lost 2 bases, and 10 bases lay in between. CDR3 protein: CASTPPNTDTQYF. As DNA, the CDR3 is TGTGCCAGCACCCCCCCCAACACAGATACGCAGTATTTT.

This sequence joins TRBV2 and TRBJ2-1, with TRBD2 matching 7 bases. This CDR3 contains 14 residues. Germline V CDR1 and CDR2: SNHLY, FYNNEI. Trimming cost V 7 bases and J 6 bases; bases outside gene matches: 9. CDR3 in DNA: TGTGCCAGCAATTACGAGGGAGGGCCCAATGAGCAGTTCTTC. As protein: CASNYEGGPNEQFF.

The chain couples TRBV6-6 to TRBJ2-3, with D perhaps TRBD2 (6 bases). The CDR3 runs 16 residues. Germline CDR1 is MNHNY and CDR2 is SVGAGI (reference sequence). V was cut by 5 bases and J by 2 bases, with 17 bases left in between. DNA of the CDR3: TGTGCCAGCAGTCAACACTACGGGAGTTCCACAGATACGCAGTATTTT. This sequence encodes CASSQHYGSSTDTQYF.

This clone was detected only once. Other DNA sequences in this sample translate to the same CDR3. The chain combines TRBV5-1 with TRBJ2-1; D unresolved. Trimming stripped 0 bases from V and 2 bases from J, with 3 bases between. Germline values: CDR1 SGHRS, CDR2 YFSETQ. The CDR3 runs 13 residues. CDR3 sequence: CASSLDTYNEQFF. CDR3 in DNA: TGCGCCAGCAGCTTGGACACCTACAATGAGCAGTTCTTC.

The V and J genes are TRBV7-9 and TRBJ2-3; unclear D gene. The length of the CDR3 is 14 residues. Germline V CDR1 and CDR2: SEHNR, FQNEAQ (reference sequence). V was trimmed by 1 base and J by 2 bases, leaving 7 bases between them. CDR3 nucleotides: TGTGCCAGCAGCTTAGTGGCAGTCACAGATACGCAGTATTTT. Translation gives CASSLVAVTDTQYF.

The chain uses TRBV30 and TRBJ1-5; maybe TRBD1 (5 bases). The CDR3 contains 14 residues. Germline CDR1 and CDR2: GTSNPN and SVGIG (reference sequence). Trimming stripped 1 base from V and 6 bases from J, with 13 bases between. CDR3 nucleotides: TGTGCCTGGAGTGAGGTTTTGGGGGGTCAGCCCCAGCATTTT. Amino acid sequence: CAWSEVLGGQPQHF. The whole variable domain, filled in from reference TRBV30 and TRBJ1-5, reads SQTIHQWPATLVQPVGSPLSLECTVEGTSNPNLYWYRQAAGRGLQLLFYSVGIGQISSEVPQNLSASRPQDRQFILSSKKLLLSDSGFYLCAWSEVLGGQPQHFGDGTRLSIL.

The V gene is TRBV4-3, the J gene TRBJ2-1; 10 bases map to TRBD2. CDR1 is LGHNA and CDR2 is YSLEER in the germline V gene. The CDR3 sequence is 15 residues long. V was clipped by 5 bases and J by 3 bases; unmatched bases: 4. The CDR3 sequence: CASSFGTSVYNEQFF. CDR3 in DNA: TGCGCCAGCAGCTTCGGGACTAGCGTCTACAATGAGCAGTTCTTC.

This clone was observed a handful of times. The chain joins TRBV4-1 to TRBJ1-1; D might be TRBD1 (5 bases). CDR1 is MGHRA and CDR2 is YSYEKL in the germline V gene. The CDR3 spans 14 residues. V lost 4 bases and J 6 bases, leaving 15 bases between the germline ends. The CDR3 protein is CASSPFQGRPEAFF. The DNA for the CDR3 is TGCGCCAGCAGCCCCTTCCAGGGTCGGCCTGAAGCTTTCTTT.

With regard to this clone: The same CDR3 is also encoded by other DNA sequences in this sample. V is TRBV2 and J is TRBJ1-2; D may be TRBD1 (5 bases). This CDR3 has 13 residues. The ends were cut back, 3 bases at V and 4 bases at J, with 9 bases in the middle. Per the germline V gene, CDR1 is SNHLY and CDR2 is FYNNEI. The CDR3 DNA reads TGTGCCAGCAGTGAGGGGCAGGGCTATGGCTACACCTTC. As protein: CASSEGQGYGYTF.

The CDR3 here is CASSRPGQGKEKLFF. CDR3 DNA: TGTGCCAGCAGCCGCCCGGGACAGGGGAAGGAAAAACTGTTTTTT. This sequence joins TRBV2 and TRBJ1-4, with 10 positions matching TRBD1. Germline trimming cut 6 bases from V and 8 bases from J; bases unmatched to any gene: 9. Germline V gene lookup returns CDR1 SNHLY and CDR2 FYNNEI. The CDR3 length is 15 residues.

The J gene is TRBJ2-7, the V gene TRBV19; a possible D gene is TRBD1 (5 bases). This CDR3 has 14 residues. In germline, CDR1 is LNHDA, CDR2 SQIVND (reference sequence). V lost 9 bases to trimming and J lost 3 bases, with 18 bases between them. The CDR3 reads CASSLGLGRYEQYF. The CDR3 DNA reads as TGTGCCAGCTCTCTAGGCTTGGGGCGCTACGAGCAGTACTTC.

V is TRBV5-8 and J is TRBJ2-7; TRBD1 matches at 9 bases. Germline V gene lookup returns CDR1 SGHTS and CDR2 YDEGEE. With V trimmed by 2 bases and J by 1 base, 4 bases remained unmatched. The CDR3 spans 15 residues. CDR3 in amino acids: CASSLIGTGSYEQYF. The CDR3 nucleotides are TGTGCCAGCAGCTTAATCGGGACAGGGTCCTACGAGCAGTACTTC.

The V and J genes are TRBV9 and TRBJ1-1; D perhaps matches TRBD1 (5 bases). CDR1 and CDR2 from the germline V gene are SGDLS and YYNGEE. This CDR3 has 13 residues. V lost 1 base to trimming and J lost 7 bases, with 11 bases between them. The CDR3 sequence: CASSVFTGNEAFF. DNA of the CDR3: TGTGCCAGCAGCGTATTTACAGGCAATGAAGCTTTCTTT.

The chain combines TRBV6-6 with TRBJ2-7; D may be TRBD2 (6 bases). The CDR3 is 13 amino acids. V lost 4 bases and J 4 bases, leaving 11 bases between the germline ends. Germline loops: CDR1 MNHNY, CDR2 SVGAGI (reference sequence). The CDR3 nucleotides read TGTGCCAGCAGTTCCGGGACTTCATACGAGCAGTACTTC. Protein sequence: CASSSGTSYEQYF.

The table lists this clone with a count of one. The V call is TRBV19, the J call TRBJ1-5; D remains ambiguous. From germline, CDR1 is LNHDA and CDR2 SQIVND (reference sequence). The CDR3 totals 16 residues. Trimming stripped 3 bases from V and 3 bases from J, with 15 bases between. Here the CDR3 DNA reads TGTGCCAGTAGTATTTACGGGGAACATGACAATCAGCCCCAGCATTTT. The encoded protein is CASSIYGEHDNQPQHF.

The genes are TRBV27 and TRBJ1-5; no definite D call. Germline values: CDR1 MNHEY, CDR2 SMNVEV (reference sequence). This CDR3 region has 13 residues. The germline V and J ends were trimmed by 2 bases and 6 bases, with 8 bases remaining between them. The CDR3 here is CASSLTYSQPQHF. The CDR3 region has the DNA TGTGCCAGCAGTTTAACGTACAGTCAGCCCCAGCATTTT.

V gene TRBV27 combines with J gene TRBJ2-3, with unresolved D. The CDR3 totals 14 residues. V gave up 2 bases and J gave up 0 bases, with 6 bases separating them. CDR1 is MNHEY and CDR2 is SMNVEV in the germline V gene (reference sequence). CDR3 sequence: CASSLTTSTDTQYF. The CDR3, as DNA: TGTGCCAGCAGTTTAACGACTAGCACAGATACGCAGTATTTT.

The rearrangement links TRBV6-5 to TRBJ2-7; TRBD1 agrees at 7 bases. Per germline, CDR1 MNHEY and CDR2 SVGAGI. The CDR3 is 13 amino acids. With V trimmed by 5 bases and J by 5 bases, 6 bases remained unmatched. The CDR3 here is CASSPDRYNEQYF. Written as DNA, the CDR3 is TGTGCCAGCAGTCCGGACAGGTATAACGAGCAGTACTTC.

CDR3 residues: CASSLAPQGADEQYF. CDR3 in DNA: TGTGCCAGCAGCTTAGCGCCCCAGGGGGCCGACGAGCAGTACTTC. This sequence joins TRBV5-8 and TRBJ2-7; 8 bases agree with TRBD1. The germline gives CDR1 SGHTS, CDR2 YDEGEE. CDR3 size: 15 residues. The V gene end was trimmed by 2 bases and the J gene end by 5 bases; junction bases not matched to a gene: 9.